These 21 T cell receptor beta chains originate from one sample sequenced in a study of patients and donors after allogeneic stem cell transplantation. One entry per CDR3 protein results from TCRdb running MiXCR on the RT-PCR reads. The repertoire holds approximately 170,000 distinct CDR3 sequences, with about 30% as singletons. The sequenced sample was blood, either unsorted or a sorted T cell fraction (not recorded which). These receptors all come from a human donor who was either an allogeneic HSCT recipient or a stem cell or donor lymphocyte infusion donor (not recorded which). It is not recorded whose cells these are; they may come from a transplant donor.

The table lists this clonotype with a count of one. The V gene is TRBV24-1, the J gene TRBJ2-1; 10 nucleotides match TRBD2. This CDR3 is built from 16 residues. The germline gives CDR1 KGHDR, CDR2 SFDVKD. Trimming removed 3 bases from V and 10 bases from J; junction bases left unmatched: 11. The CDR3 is CATSDPGTSALREQFF. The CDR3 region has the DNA TGTGCCACCAGTGATCCCGGGACTAGCGCCCTGCGGGAGCAGTTCTTC.

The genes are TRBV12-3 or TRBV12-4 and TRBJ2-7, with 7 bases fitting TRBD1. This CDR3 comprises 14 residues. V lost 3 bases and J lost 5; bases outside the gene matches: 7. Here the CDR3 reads CASSFQQGMDEQYF. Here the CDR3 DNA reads TGTGCCAGCAGTTTTCAACAGGGGATGGACGAGCAGTACTTC.

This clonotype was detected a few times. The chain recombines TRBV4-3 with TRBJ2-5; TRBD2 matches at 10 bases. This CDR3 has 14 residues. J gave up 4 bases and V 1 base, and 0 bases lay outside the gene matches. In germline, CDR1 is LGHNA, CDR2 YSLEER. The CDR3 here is CASSQGLAGETQYF. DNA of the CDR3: TGCGCCAGCAGCCAAGGACTAGCGGGAGAGACCCAGTACTTC.

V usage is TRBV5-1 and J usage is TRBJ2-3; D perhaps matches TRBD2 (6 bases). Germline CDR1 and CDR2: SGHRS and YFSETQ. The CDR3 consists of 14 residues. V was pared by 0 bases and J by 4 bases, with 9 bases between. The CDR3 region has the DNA TGCGCCAGCAGCTTGGAACTAGCAGCAGATACGCAGTATTTT. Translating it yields CASSLELAADTQYF.

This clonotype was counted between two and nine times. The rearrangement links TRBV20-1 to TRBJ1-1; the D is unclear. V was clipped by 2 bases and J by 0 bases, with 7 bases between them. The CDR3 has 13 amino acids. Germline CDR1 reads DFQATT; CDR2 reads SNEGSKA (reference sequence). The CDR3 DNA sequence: TGCAGTGCTAGATCTCCGATGAACACTGAAGCTTTCTTT. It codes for CSARSPMNTEAFF.

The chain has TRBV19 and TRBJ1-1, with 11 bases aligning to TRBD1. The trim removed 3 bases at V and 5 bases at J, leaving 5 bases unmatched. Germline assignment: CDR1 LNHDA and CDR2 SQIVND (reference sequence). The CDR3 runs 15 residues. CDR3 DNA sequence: TGTGCCAGTAGTATGCACGGACAGGGGGCGACTGAAGCTTTCTTT. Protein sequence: CASSMHGQGATEAFF.

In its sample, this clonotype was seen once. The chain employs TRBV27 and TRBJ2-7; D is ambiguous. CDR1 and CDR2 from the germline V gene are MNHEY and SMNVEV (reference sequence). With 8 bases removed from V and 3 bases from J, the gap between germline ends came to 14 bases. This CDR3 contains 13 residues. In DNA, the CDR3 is TGTGCCAGCGGACCCCTTCCCCACTACGAGCAGTACTTC. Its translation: CASGPLPHYEQYF.

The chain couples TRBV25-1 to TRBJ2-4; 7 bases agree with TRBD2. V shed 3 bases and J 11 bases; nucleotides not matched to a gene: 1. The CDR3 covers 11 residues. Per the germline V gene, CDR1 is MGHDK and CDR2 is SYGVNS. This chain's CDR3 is CASSDREVQYF. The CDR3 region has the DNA TGTGCCAGCAGTGATCGGGAGGTTCAGTACTTC.

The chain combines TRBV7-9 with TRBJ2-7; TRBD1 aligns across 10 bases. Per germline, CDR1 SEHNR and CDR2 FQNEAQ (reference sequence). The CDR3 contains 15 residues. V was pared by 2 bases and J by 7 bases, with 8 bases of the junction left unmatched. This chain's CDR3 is CASSLSGTGAREQYF. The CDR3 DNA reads TGTGCCAGCAGCTTATCCGGGACAGGGGCTCGTGAGCAGTACTTC.

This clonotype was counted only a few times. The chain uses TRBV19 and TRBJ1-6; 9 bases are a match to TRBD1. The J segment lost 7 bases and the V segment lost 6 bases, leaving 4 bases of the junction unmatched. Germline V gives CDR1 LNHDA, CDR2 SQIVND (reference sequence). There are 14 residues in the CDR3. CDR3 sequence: CASSGQGWNSPLHF. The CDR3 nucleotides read TGTGCCAGTAGCGGACAGGGGTGGAATTCACCCCTCCACTTT. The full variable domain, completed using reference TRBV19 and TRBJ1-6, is DGGITQSPKYLFRKEGQNVTLSCEQNLNHDAMYWYRQDPGQGLRLIYYSQIVNDFQKGDIAEGYSVSREKKESFPLTVTSAQKNPTAFYLCASSGQGWNSPLHFGNGTRLTVT.

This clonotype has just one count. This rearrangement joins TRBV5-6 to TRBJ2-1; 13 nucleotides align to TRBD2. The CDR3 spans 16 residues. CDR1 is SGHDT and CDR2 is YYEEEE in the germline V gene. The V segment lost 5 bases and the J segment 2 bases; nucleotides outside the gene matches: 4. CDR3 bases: TGTGCCAGCAGACGCACTAGCGGGAGGGCCTACAATGAGCAGTTCTTC. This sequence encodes CASRRTSGRAYNEQFF.

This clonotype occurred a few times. The CDR3 DNA reads TGCAGTGCTATTCAAGGGACCTTCTACGAGCAGTACTTC. Translation: CSAIQGTFYEQYF. This chain links TRBV20-1 with TRBJ2-7, with D perhaps TRBD1 or TRBD2 (5 bases each). The CDR3 contains 13 residues. V lost 4 bases to trimming and J lost 3 bases, with 13 bases between them. Germline V gene data show CDR1 as DFQATT and CDR2 as SNEGSKA (reference sequence).

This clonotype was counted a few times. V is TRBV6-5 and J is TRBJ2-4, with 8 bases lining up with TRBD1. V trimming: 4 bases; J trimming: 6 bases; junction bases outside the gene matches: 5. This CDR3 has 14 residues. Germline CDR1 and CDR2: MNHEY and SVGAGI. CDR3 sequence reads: CASSSLQGVNIQYF. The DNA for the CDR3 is TGTGCCAGCAGTTCCTTACAGGGGGTAAACATTCAGTACTTC.

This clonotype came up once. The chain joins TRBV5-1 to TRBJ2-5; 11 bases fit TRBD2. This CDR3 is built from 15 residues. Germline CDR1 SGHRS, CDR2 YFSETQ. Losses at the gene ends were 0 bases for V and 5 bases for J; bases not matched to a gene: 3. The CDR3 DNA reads TGCGCCAGCAGCTTGGCCTTAGCGGGAGGGGAGACCCAGTACTTC. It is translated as CASSLALAGGETQYF.

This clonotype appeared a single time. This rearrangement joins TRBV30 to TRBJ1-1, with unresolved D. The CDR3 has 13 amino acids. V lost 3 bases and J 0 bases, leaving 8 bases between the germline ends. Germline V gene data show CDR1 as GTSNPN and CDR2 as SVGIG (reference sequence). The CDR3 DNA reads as TGTGCCTGGAGGAAGAAGATGAACACTGAAGCTTTCTTT. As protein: CAWRKKMNTEAFF.

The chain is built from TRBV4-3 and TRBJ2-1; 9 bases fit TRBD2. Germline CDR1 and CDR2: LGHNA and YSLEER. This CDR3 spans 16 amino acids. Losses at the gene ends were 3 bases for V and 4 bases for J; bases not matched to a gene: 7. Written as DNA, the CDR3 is TGCGCCAGCAGCCACCCAGCGGGAGGACCATACAATGAGCAGTTCTTC. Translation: CASSHPAGGPYNEQFF.

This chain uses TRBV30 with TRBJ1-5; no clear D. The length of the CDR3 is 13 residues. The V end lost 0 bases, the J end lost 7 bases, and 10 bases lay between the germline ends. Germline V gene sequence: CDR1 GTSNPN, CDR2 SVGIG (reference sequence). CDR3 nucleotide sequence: TGTGCCTGGAGTGTATGGGCTGGGCAGCCCCAGCATTTT. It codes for CAWSVWAGQPQHF.

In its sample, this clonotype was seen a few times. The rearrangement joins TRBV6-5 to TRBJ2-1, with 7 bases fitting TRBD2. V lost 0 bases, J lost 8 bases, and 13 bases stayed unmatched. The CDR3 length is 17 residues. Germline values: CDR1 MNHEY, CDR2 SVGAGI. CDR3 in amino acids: CASSYSLAGLRPHEQFF. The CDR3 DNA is TGTGCCAGCAGTTACTCATTGGCGGGACTAAGGCCCCATGAGCAGTTCTTC.

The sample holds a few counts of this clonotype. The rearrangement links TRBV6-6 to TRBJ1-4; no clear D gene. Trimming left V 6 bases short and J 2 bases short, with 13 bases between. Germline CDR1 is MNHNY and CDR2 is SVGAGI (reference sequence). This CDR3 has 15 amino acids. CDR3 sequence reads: CASSRIGATNEKLFF. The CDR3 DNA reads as TGTGCCAGCAGCCGAATAGGAGCCACTAATGAAAAACTGTTTTTT.

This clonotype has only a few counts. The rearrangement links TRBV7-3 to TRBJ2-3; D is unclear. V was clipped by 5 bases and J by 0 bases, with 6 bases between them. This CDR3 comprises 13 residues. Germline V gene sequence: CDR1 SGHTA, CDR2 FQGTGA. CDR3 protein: CASSHASTDTQYF. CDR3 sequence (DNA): TGTGCCAGCAGCCACGCTAGCACAGATACGCAGTATTTT.

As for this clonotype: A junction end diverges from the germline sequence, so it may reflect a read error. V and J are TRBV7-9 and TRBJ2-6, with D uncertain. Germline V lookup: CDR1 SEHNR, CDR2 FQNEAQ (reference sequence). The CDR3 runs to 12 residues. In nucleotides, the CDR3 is TGTGCCAGCAGCTTTGGGACCAACGTCCTGACTTTC. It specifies CASSFGTNVLTF.